Sequencing of this T cell receptor beta chain was carried out in a study of shared clonotypes between healthy human individuals. Study-wide findings and caveats: The diversity represented, both genetic and in exposure history, was limited by few donors.

The data were produced by immunoSEQ multiplex PCR, yet TCRdb's version contains in-frame clones alone and is incomplete. The data hold about 990,000 clones, with about four fifths observed a single time. Germline assignment: CDR1 SGHTS and CDR2 YDEGEE. The ends were cut back, 3 bases at V and 4 bases at J, with 14 bases in the middle. This CDR3 spans 15 amino acids. On this clone itself: Its antigen is currently unknown.

V is TRBV5-8 and J is TRBJ1-5, with D perhaps TRBD1 (5 bases). The receptor was derived from a man in his late teens or twenties in good health. Some clones in this sample may be carry-over from other donors' samples. The sample was memory CD4+ T cells from PBMCs. Subset of the sample: CD45RA-negative fraction. CDR3 loop: CASSWGHGGNQPQHF. CDR3 nucleotide sequence: TGTGCCAGCAGCTGGGGCCATGGTGGTAATCAGCCCCAGCATTTT.